This TCR beta chain stems from a study of blood T cell repertoires in COVID-19. Across the whole study: COVID-19 samples collected from the United States, Italy and Spain covered acute and convalescent phases.

The V and J ends lost 3 bases and 6 bases respectively, with 17 bases between them. The germline V gene has CDR1 WNHNN and CDR2 SYGVQD (reference sequence). The CDR3 covers 16 residues. This clone was detected only a few times. Using immunoSEQ multiplex PCR, the repertoire was profiled, and TCRdb retains in-frame clones only, with some absent. Of just under 65,000 clones detected, more than 70% appear once; the ten largest clones hold approximately 6%. Source material: peripheral blood. The TCR originated in a human donor in a cohort sampled during active COVID-19. The chain recombines TRBV10-1 with TRBJ2-2, with D possibly matching TRBD2 (5 bases). The DNA for the CDR3 is TGCGCCAGCAGTGATTCTGGACTGTTGGGCGCCGGGGAGCTGTTTTTT. The encoded protein is CASSDSGLLGAGELFF.